This T cell receptor (delta chain) appears in the sequencing data of a study of γδ T cells in repeated Plasmodium falciparum infection. Flow sorting of PBMC yielded separate Vgamma9/Vdelta2+ and Vdelta2-negative gammadelta T cell populations for bulk repertoire analysis. This CDR3 is 14 amino acids long. Germline V CDR1 and CDR2: GEAIGNYY, EKD. Sequencing covered both gamma and delta TCR chains per sample. TCRdb called clones anew from the multiplex PCR reads with CATT. The table lists 80,000 to 95,000 delta-chain clones, under 1.5% of them singletons, with around 8.3% in the top ten. This clone was seen many times. A far larger clone is only one base removed, so a read error is likely. The identical CDR3 is also encoded by other nucleotide sequences in the sample.

The clonotype comes from a pool of human donors (malaria-infected and uninfected, not separated). No J gene was called, and the V gene is TRDV2. The sample taken for sequencing was gamma-delta T cells from blood. The CDR3: CACDTITGTAQLFF. CDR3 DNA: TGTGCCTGTGACACCATTACTGGGACAGCACAGCTCTTCTTT.